A selection of T cell receptor beta chains follows, all from one sample in a study of T-cell reconstitution after alpha-beta-depleted transplantation in children. MiXCR, run by TCRdb on the PCR reads, gives a single entry per CDR3 protein. Of over 150,000 distinct CDR3 sequences in the sample, 5.5% to 7% were seen once. The sample consisted of PBMCs, taken before TCRalphabeta/CD19-depleted stem cell transplant. These receptor sequences come from a boy aged 2-15 years with acute lymphoblastic leukemia, due to receive a stem cell transplant. Each CDR3 is given with its conserved first and last residue. The D gene is left open where the match is weak. Clone size appears in some rows only: once, few, many, or a class for an expanded clone.

DNA,CDR3,D,length,size,J,V
TGTGCCAGCAGCTTAGGCCGACTAGCGGGGGGGCCCTACGAGCAGTACTTC,CASSLGRLAGGPYEQYF,TRBD2,17,-,TRBJ2-7,TRBV7-2
TGTGCCAGCAGTTTAAATCGGGCTGCAGAGACCCAGTACTTC,CASSLNRAAETQYF,-,14,many,TRBJ2-5,TRBV12-3/TRBV12-4
TGTGCCAGCAGCTCACAGGGGGACAAAAACATTCAGTACTTC,CASSSQGDKNIQYF,TRBD1,14,-,TRBJ2-4,TRBV13
TGTGCCAGCAGCTTAAACGACAGAGTTAACTATGGCTACACCTTC,CASSLNDRVNYGYTF,-,15,many,TRBJ1-2,TRBV7-2
TGTGCCAGCAGTTCGGACGGAAACTGGTACAATGAGCAGTTCTTC,CASSSDGNWYNEQFF,-,15,many,TRBJ2-1,TRBV2
TGTGCCAGCAGCCTCCGCGGGGCGGGAGAGACCCAGTACTTC,CASSLRGAGETQYF,-,14,-,TRBJ2-5,TRBV12-3/TRBV12-4
TGTGCCAGCAGACCAACCACTAGCCGGGAGCAGTTCTTC,CASRPTTSREQFF,-,13,many,TRBJ2-1,TRBV5-4
TGCGCCAGCAGCTTGACAGTCCAGGGCGTTTCACCCCTCCACTTT,CASSLTVQGVSPLHF,-,15,few,TRBJ1-6,TRBV5-1
TGCAGTGCCTGGGACAGGGGGGGGTCGGGTAATGAAAAACTGTTTTTT,CSAWDRGGSGNEKLFF,TRBD1,16,many,TRBJ1-4,TRBV20-1
TGTGCCAGCAGCCTCCGGGATAGCGGGGAAAGCACAGATACGCAGTATTTT,CASSLRDSGESTDTQYF,TRBD2,17,few,TRBJ2-3,TRBV7-6
TGTGCCAGCAGCTTTGGGTGGGGTGGTCAAGAGACCCAGTACTTC,CASSFGWGGQETQYF,-,15,few,TRBJ2-5,TRBV13
TGTGCCAGCAGCCAAGATGTCTACGCCGGGGAGCTGTTTTTT,CASSQDVYAGELFF,-,14,many,TRBJ2-2,TRBV14
TGTGCCAGCAGTTTAGGGTCGAAGGGGCACTCTGGAAACACCATATATTTT,CASSLGSKGHSGNTIYF,-,17,-,TRBJ1-3,TRBV12-3/TRBV12-4
TGTGCCAGCAGTTTATCTCGATCCTCCTACGAGCAGTACTTC,CASSLSRSSYEQYF,-,14,many,TRBJ2-7,TRBV12-3/TRBV12-4
TGTGCCAGCAGTTACTTGAGGGGGTTCCGGACCGGGGAGCTGTTTTTT,CASSYLRGFRTGELFF,-,16,many,TRBJ2-2,TRBV6-2/TRBV6-3
TGCAGTGCCAGGGGACCGGGCGCCCCTCGGGGATATACGCAGTATTTT,CSARGPGAPRGYTQYF,-,16,few,TRBJ2-3,TRBV20-1
TGTGCCAGCAGTGAATTTAGGCTGGGACAGTACGAGCAGTACTTC,CASSEFRLGQYEQYF,TRBD1,15,many,TRBJ2-7,TRBV25-1
TGCGCCAGCAGCCAGCGGCCGATAGCGGGAGGGAGTGAAGAGACCCAGTACTTC,CASSQRPIAGGSEETQYF,TRBD2,18,many,TRBJ2-5,TRBV4-3
TGTGCCAGCAGTTCCGGGGAGAAATACAATGAGCAGTTCTTC,CASSSGEKYNEQFF,-,14,many,TRBJ2-1,TRBV6-5
TGCAGTGCCCATAGGACAGGGACCACCGGGGAGCTGTTTTTT,CSAHRTGTTGELFF,TRBD1,14,many,TRBJ2-2,TRBV20-1
TGTGCCAGCAGCTTTCTAAACTATCAGCCCCAGCATTTT,CASSFLNYQPQHF,-,13,few,TRBJ1-5,TRBV28
TGTGCCAGCAAGAGGGGGGGGACCCAGTACTTC,CASKRGGTQYF,-,11,few,TRBJ2-5,TRBV27
TGTGCCAGCAGCCCTCGGACAGAAGAAGGTGAAAAACTGTTTTTT,CASSPRTEEGEKLFF,-,15,-,TRBJ1-4,TRBV9
TGCAGTGCTATTGGAGCTAGCGGGACGGGAGATACGCAGTATTTT,CSAIGASGTGDTQYF,TRBD2,15,-,TRBJ2-3,TRBV20-1
TGTGCCAGCAGTTTGGGTGGCCTAGAGGGACACGGGGAGCTGTTTTTT,CASSLGGLEGHGELFF,-,16,many,TRBJ2-2,TRBV28
TGTGCCAGCAGCTTAGCCCCGGGGGGGACTGAAGCTTTCTTT,CASSLAPGGTEAFF,-,14,few,TRBJ1-1,TRBV7-2
TGCGCCAGCAGCTGGGGGACAGGGGAGGATTCACCCCTCCACTTT,CASSWGTGEDSPLHF,TRBD1,15,-,TRBJ1-6,TRBV5-1
TGTGCCAGCAGTCTGACGGGGGTCGGGGAGCTGTTTTTT,CASSLTGVGELFF,-,13,many,TRBJ2-2,TRBV12-3/TRBV12-4
TGCGCCAGCAGTGCCACCGGGACTTCCCACACCGGGGAGCTGTTTTTT,CASSATGTSHTGELFF,-,16,many,TRBJ2-2,TRBV10-2
TGTGCCAGCACCGAAAGTAACCAGGGCTATGAGCAGTTCTTC,CASTESNQGYEQFF,-,14,many,TRBJ2-1,TRBV5-5
-,CSVRFGDRGSWNTEAFF,-,17,many,TRBJ1-1,TRBV29-1
TGCAGCGTTGTTTTTTGGACTAGCGGAGATCAAGAGACCCAGTACTTC,CSVVFWTSGDQETQYF,TRBD2,16,-,TRBJ2-5,TRBV29-1
TGTGCCAGCAGTATCACCGGGGAGCTGTTTTTT,CASSITGELFF,-,11,few,TRBJ2-2,TRBV9
TGTGCCAGCAGCCACGGGTCTTCCCGCGAAAAACTGTTTTTT,CASSHGSSREKLFF,-,14,many,TRBJ1-4,TRBV5-5
TGTGCCAGCAGCTCCCGTTTCCGGGGGGAAATTCCCTACGAGCAGTACTTC,CASSSRFRGEIPYEQYF,TRBD2,17,many,TRBJ2-7,TRBV7-8
TGCAGTGCTAGCACAGGGATAAACAATGAGCAGTTCTTC,CSASTGINNEQFF,-,13,many,TRBJ2-1,TRBV20-1
TGTGCCAGCCTAGGATTCGGCGGGGAGCTGTTTTTT,CASLGFGGELFF,-,12,many,TRBJ2-2,TRBV6-2/TRBV6-3
TGCAGCGTCCTACCAGATACGCAGTATTTT,CSVLPDTQYF,-,10,many,TRBJ2-3,TRBV29-1
TGCAGCGTGGGCCGACAGGTCACAGATACGCAGTATTTT,CSVGRQVTDTQYF,-,13,many,TRBJ2-3,TRBV29-1
TGTGCCAGCAGTTGGTTGGGCAGGGCATTTGCCACTGAAGCTTTCTTT,CASSWLGRAFATEAFF,-,16,many,TRBJ1-1,TRBV27
TGCGCCAGCAGCCTCAAACATGGAGGGGAAGATGGCTACACCTTC,CASSLKHGGEDGYTF,-,15,few,TRBJ1-2,TRBV4-3
TGCAGTGCTGCGAGGACGGATGAAGCTTTCTTT,CSAARTDEAFF,-,11,many,TRBJ1-1,TRBV20-1
TGTGCCAGCAGTTTATCGGGACAGAACACCGGGGAGCTGTTTTTT,CASSLSGQNTGELFF,-,15,many,TRBJ2-2,TRBV27
TGCGCCAGCAGCGCACAAGCGGGGGCCAAGGTGGAGACCCAGTACTTC,CASSAQAGAKVETQYF,TRBD2,16,-,TRBJ2-5,TRBV5-1
TGCAGTGCTAGATTAGGACTAGCGAGACGAGAGGGCACAGATACGCAGTATTTT,CSARLGLARREGTDTQYF,TRBD2,18,many,TRBJ2-3,TRBV20-1
TGTGCCAGCAGCTCCTCGGACGAGCAGTACTTC,CASSSSDEQYF,-,11,many,TRBJ2-7,TRBV11-2
TGCGCCAGCAGTGAGTCGCGGCGAGCTGGAAACACCATATATTTT,CASSESRRAGNTIYF,-,15,few,TRBJ1-3,TRBV10-1
TGTGCCAGCAGTTACCAAAGCGGGAGAGGTTCAGATACGCAGTATTTT,CASSYQSGRGSDTQYF,TRBD2,16,many,TRBJ2-3,TRBV6-5
TGCGCCAGCCGGAGTTCATCAGATACGCAGTATTTT,CASRSSSDTQYF,-,12,many,TRBJ2-3,TRBV5-1
TGCGCCAGCAGCTTGGAAGCTAGCGGGGACTACAGTGAGCAGTTCTTC,CASSLEASGDYSEQFF,TRBD2,16,-,TRBJ2-1,TRBV5-1
TGCGCCAGCAGCCCGACGCCGCGAGTAGCGGGGGATATGAGGAATGAGCAGTTCTTC,CASSPTPRVAGDMRNEQFF,TRBD2,19,many,TRBJ2-1,TRBV5-1
TGTGCCAGCAGCTTAGATTCTTTAGCGGGGGTGCGGGAGACCCAGTACTTC,CASSLDSLAGVRETQYF,TRBD2,17,-,TRBJ2-5,TRBV7-8